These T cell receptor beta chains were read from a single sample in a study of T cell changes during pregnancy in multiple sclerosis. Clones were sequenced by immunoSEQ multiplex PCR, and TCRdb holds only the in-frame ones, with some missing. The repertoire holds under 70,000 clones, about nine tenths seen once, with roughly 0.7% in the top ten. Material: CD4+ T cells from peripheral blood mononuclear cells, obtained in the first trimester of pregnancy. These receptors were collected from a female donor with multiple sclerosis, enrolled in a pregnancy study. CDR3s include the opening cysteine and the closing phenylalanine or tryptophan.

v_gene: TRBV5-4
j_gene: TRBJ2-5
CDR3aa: CASSLRGGETQYF

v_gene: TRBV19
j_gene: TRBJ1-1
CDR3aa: CASREITLNTEAFF

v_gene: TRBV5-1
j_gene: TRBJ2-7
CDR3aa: CASSLSAGSSVDYEQYF

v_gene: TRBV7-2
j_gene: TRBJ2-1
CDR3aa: CASSPYRAADEQFF

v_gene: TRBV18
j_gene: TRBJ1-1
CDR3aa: CASSGQSNTEAFF

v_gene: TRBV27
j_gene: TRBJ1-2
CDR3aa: CASGNRGGYGYTF

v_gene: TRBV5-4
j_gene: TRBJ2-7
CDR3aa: CASSIGAFWGTSGSDEQYF

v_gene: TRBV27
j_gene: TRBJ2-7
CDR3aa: CASSFRDRESYEQYF

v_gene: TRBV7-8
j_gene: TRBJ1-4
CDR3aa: CASYGKRGRNEKLFF

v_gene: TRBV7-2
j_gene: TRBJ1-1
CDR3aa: CASSSGVFGDSNTEAFF

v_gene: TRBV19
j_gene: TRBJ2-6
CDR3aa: CATNRARGANVLTF

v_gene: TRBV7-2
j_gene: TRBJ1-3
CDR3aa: CASSIPGQGNTIYF

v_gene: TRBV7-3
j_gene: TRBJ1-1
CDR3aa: CASSWGEKAFF

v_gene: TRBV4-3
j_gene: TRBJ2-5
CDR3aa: CASSQGTLAGGKTQYF

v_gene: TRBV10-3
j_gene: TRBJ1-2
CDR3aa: CAISTGSQGTYGYTF

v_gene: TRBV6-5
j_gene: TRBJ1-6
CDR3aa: CASQREGAYNSPLHF

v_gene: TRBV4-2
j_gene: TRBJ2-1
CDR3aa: CASSPGGLAAYNEQFF